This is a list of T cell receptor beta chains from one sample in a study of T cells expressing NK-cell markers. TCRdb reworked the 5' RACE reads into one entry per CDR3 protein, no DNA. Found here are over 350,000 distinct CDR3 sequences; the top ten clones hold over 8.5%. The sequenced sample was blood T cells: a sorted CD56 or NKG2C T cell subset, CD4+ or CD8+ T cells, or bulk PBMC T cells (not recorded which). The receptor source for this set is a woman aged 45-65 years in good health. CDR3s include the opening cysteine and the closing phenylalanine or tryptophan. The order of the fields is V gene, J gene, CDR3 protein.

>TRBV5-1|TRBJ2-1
CASSAGLAGVLFF
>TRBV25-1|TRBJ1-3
CASQSMGRSGNTIYF
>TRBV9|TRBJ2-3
CASSVRQTDTQYF
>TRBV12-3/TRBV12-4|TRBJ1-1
CASSYGGGTEAFF
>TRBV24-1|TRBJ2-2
CATSDPGAGTGELFF
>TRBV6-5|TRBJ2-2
CASSKGAGGASTGELFF
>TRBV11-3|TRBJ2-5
CASSLESMGTQYF
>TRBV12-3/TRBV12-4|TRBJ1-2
CASSLTGGQGYTF
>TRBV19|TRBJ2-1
CATNGGREQQFF
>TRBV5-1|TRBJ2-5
CASSLGFFQETQYF
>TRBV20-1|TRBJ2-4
CSAQDRWSKNIQYF
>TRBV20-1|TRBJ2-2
CSASRQGGAGELFF
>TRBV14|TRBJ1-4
CASTNISTGRINEKLFF
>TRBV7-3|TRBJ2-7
CASSPTGTVSSYEQYF
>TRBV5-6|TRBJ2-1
CASSLFGYERFF
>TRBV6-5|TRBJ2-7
CASSSNPGLPHSEQYF
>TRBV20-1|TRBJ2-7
CSAGGLAGRYEQYF
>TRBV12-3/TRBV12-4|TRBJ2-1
CASSLDVYNEQFF
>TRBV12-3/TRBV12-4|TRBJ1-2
CASTNTGSYGYTF
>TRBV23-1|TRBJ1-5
CASRRDRGFSQPQHF
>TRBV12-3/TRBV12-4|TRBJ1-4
CASSRDEKLFF
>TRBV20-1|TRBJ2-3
CSATALAGGPDTQYF
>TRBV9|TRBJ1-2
CASSVNDSPKYGYTF
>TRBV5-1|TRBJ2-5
CASSEGTSGSMRETQYF
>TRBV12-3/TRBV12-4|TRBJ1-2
CASSFNGGLTYNGYTF
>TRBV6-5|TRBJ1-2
CASSPDRFPGYGYTF
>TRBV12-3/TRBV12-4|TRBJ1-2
CASTSTVYGYTF
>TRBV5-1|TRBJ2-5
CASSPNPGTETQYF
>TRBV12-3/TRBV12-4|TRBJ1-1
CASSLALDRAFF
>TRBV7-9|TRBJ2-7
CASSGQETYEQYF
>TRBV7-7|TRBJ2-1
CASSLELAGKLGEQFF
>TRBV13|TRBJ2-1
CASSIGRGRANEQFF
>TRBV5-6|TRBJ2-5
CASSSGFSGRETQYF
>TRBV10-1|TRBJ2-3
CASSEEYGGGADTQYF
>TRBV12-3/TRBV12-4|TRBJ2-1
CASSFYPPSGRIYNEQFF
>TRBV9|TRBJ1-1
CASSVAGTSRNTEAFF
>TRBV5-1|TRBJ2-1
CASSPGLAGLEQFF
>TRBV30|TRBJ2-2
CACRRTTGELFF
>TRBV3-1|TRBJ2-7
CASSPRGLNLYEQYF
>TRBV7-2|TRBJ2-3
CASSRRAEADTQYF
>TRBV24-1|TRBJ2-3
CATSDVPTSGRARDTQYF
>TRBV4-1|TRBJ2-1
CASSQDRLAAYNEQFF
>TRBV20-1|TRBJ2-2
CSARVSGSRDSGELFF
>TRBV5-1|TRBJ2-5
CASSFLGTGVLQETQYF
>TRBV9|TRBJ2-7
CASSVGAGSSYEQYF
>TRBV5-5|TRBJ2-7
CASSSRLAAAYEQYF
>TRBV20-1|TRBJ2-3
CSASDTGTGVIDTQYF
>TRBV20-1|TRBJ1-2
CSARDYTGVDYGYTF
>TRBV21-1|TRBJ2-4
CASRGKNIQYF
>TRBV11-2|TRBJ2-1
CASSLELALYNEQFF
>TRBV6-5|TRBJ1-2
CASSPDRVNGYTF
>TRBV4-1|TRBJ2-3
CASSQVGPYTQYF
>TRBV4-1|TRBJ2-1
CASSQEGVVRQFF
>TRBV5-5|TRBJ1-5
CASSLAVGVGQPQHF